One sample yielded the 19 T cell receptor beta chains listed below, sequenced in a study of T-cell memory formation after mild COVID-19. TCRdb processed the 5' RACE reads anew with MiXCR; each CDR3 protein has one entry. The table lists a few hundred thousand distinct CDR3 sequences, around 10% of them singletons. Sequenced input: PBMCs or a T cell subset sorted from them (not recorded which). These TCRs come from a man aged 18 to 29 who had mild COVID-19 (a few samples of this study predate the infection). Cell type and time point are not known.

The CDR3 bases are TGTGCCACCAGTGATCCCCTAGTTAACTATGGCTACACCTTC. This gives the protein CATSDPLVNYGYTF. The chain is built from TRBV24-1 and TRBJ1-2; no clear D gene. CDR3 length equals 14 residues. The V gene lost 3 bases and the J gene lost 1 base, with 8 bases spanning the gap. The germline V gene has CDR1 KGHDR and CDR2 SFDVKD.

The V gene is TRBV12-3 or TRBV12-4, the J gene TRBJ1-5; a weak D match, TRBD1 (5 bases). V was clipped by 2 bases and J by 4 bases, with 12 bases between them. The CDR3 runs to 15 residues. The CDR3 reads CASSLMGRDNQPQHF. Written as DNA, the CDR3 is TGTGCCAGCAGTTTAATGGGACGGGATAATCAGCCCCAGCATTTT.

The chain uses TRBV28 and TRBJ1-1, with 7 bases fitting TRBD1. Germline V gene sequence: CDR1 MDHEN, CDR2 SYDVKM. The CDR3 totals 15 residues. Trimming at V came to 7 bases and at J to 1 base, leaving 9 bases not matched to a gene. As DNA, the CDR3 is TGTGCCAGCACGCGCCAGGGGGGGGGGAACACTGAAGCTTTCTTT. This encodes CASTRQGGGNTEAFF.

This clonotype was counted a few times. J is TRBJ2-2 and V is TRBV7-9; D call uncertain. The CDR3 totals 15 residues. Germline CDR1 and CDR2: SEHNR and FQNEAQ (reference sequence). Between the trimmed V and J ends, which lost 5 bases and 2 bases, there was a span of 12 bases. CDR3 nucleotide sequence: TGTGCCAGCAGCGCCTGGACCCTAAACACCGGGGAGCTGTTTTTT. This gives the protein CASSAWTLNTGELFF.

This clonotype was seen a single time. Mismatch with germline at one junction end may stem from a read error. The rearrangement joins TRBV5-6 to TRBJ1-1; a weak D match, TRBD1 (5 bases). Germline V gene lookup returns CDR1 SGHDT and CDR2 YYEEEE. This CDR3 region has 12 residues. CDR3 DNA sequence: TGTGACAGCAGCTTGGGGGGTAATGAAGCTTTCTTT. Translation: CDSSLGGNEAFF.

The chain uses TRBV7-2 and TRBJ2-2; D unresolved. V was shortened by 4 bases and J by 8 bases, with 11 bases between the two germline ends. The CDR3 sequence is 13 residues long. In germline, CDR1 is SGHTA, CDR2 FQGNSA. CDR3 sequence: CASSSPPQGELFF. CDR3 in DNA: TGTGCCAGCAGCTCACCCCCCCAGGGGGAGCTGTTTTTT.

The V gene is TRBV9, the J gene TRBJ2-1; D is perhaps TRBD2 (6 bases). The CDR3 runs 15 residues. Looked up from germline, CDR1 is SGDLS and CDR2 is YYNGEE. The V and J ends lost 0 bases and 3 bases respectively, with 10 bases between them. The CDR3 is CASSVAPSDYNEQFF. Written as DNA, the CDR3 is TGTGCCAGCAGCGTAGCTCCTAGCGACTACAATGAGCAGTTCTTC.

This clonotype has just a few counts. The genes are TRBV11-2 and TRBJ2-3, with D possibly matching TRBD1 (6 bases). Germline lookup yields CDR1 SGHAT and CDR2 FQNNGV. V shed 3 bases and J shed 2 bases, with 15 bases lying between them. The CDR3 covers 16 residues. The CDR3 loop is CASSFGWTDNTDTQYF. CDR3 DNA sequence: TGTGCCAGCAGCTTCGGATGGACAGATAACACAGATACGCAGTATTTT.

In DNA form, the CDR3 reads TGCGCCAGCAGCCAAGGCGGGGGGTTCGGTTCACCCCTCCACTTT. This translates into CASSQGGGFGSPLHF. V and J are TRBV4-1 and TRBJ1-6, with a weak D call TRBD1 (5 bases). CDR1 and CDR2 (germline): MGHRA, YSYEKL. Trimming took 1 base from V and 9 from J, leaving 13 bases between them. The CDR3 is made up of 15 amino acids.

The V and J genes are TRBV7-8 and TRBJ2-7, with D unclear. The germline CDR1 and CDR2 sequences are SGHVS and FQNEAQ. The germline V and J ends were trimmed by 2 bases and 7 bases, with 15 bases remaining between them. The CDR3 totals 14 residues. In nucleotides, the CDR3 is TGTGCCAGCAGCTTAAGCACCATCCGTTGGGAGCAGTACGTC. Its protein is CASSLSTIRWEQYV.

Ten or more counts support this clonotype. This chain links TRBV10-3 with TRBJ2-5, with 11 bases fitting TRBD1. Germline V gene sequence: CDR1 ENHRY, CDR2 SYGVKD. The CDR3 sequence is 15 residues long. The V segment lost 2 bases and the J segment 5 bases; nucleotides outside the gene matches: 4. CDR3 in amino acids: CAISEGTGGLETQYF. For the CDR3, the DNA is TGTGCCATCAGTGAGGGGACAGGGGGATTGGAGACCCAGTACTTC.

This chain joins TRBV4-2 and TRBJ2-1, with 8 bases that match TRBD2. This CDR3 has 16 amino acids. V was clipped by 1 base and J by 8 bases; unmatched bases: 10. Germline loops: CDR1 LGHNA, CDR2 YNFKEQ. As DNA, the CDR3 is TGTGCCAGCAGCCAAGTCCGCGGGGGGCCCATGGATGAGCAGTTCTTC. Amino acid sequence: CASSQVRGGPMDEQFF.

This sequence joins TRBV19 and TRBJ1-5; no clear D. Per germline, CDR1 LNHDA and CDR2 SQIVND (reference sequence). This CDR3 is built from 14 residues. V gave up 7 bases and J gave up 0 bases, with 10 bases separating them. The CDR3 here is CASKIPGSNQPQHF. The CDR3, as DNA: TGTGCCAGTAAAATACCGGGTAGCAATCAGCCCCAGCATTTT.

This clonotype was seen many times. This chain uses TRBV12-3 or TRBV12-4 with TRBJ1-5; D is uncertain. Trimming removed 5 bases at V and 0 bases at J, with 5 bases between. This CDR3 is built from 13 residues. This CDR3 reads CASSAVSNQPQHF. The CDR3 bases are TGTGCCAGCAGTGCCGTTAGCAATCAGCCCCAGCATTTT.

There are a few counts of this clonotype. The chain is built from TRBV7-9 and TRBJ2-5; the D call may be TRBD1 or TRBD2 (5 bases each). The germline gives CDR1 SEHNR, CDR2 FQNEAQ (reference sequence). V lost 5 bases and J 1 base, leaving 14 bases between the germline ends. The CDR3 totals 15 residues. DNA of the CDR3: TGTGCCAGCAGCCGACTGGGACGGCTCCAAGAGACCCAGTACTTC. Translated: CASSRLGRLQETQYF. The whole variable domain, filled in from reference TRBV7-9 and TRBJ2-5, reads DTGVSQNPRHKITKRGQNVTFRCDPISEHNRLYWYRQTLGQGPEFLTYFQNEAQLEKSRLLSDRFSAERPKGSFSTLEIQRTEQGDSAMYLCASSRLGRLQETQYFGPGTRLLVL.

This clonotype came up a few times. The J gene is TRBJ2-5, the V gene TRBV20-1, with TRBD2 as a possible D gene (7 bases). The V and J ends lost 0 bases and 1 base respectively, with 15 bases between them. The germline gives CDR1 DFQATT, CDR2 SNEGSKA (reference sequence). The CDR3 is 16 amino acids. Written as DNA, the CDR3 is TGCAGTGCTAGAGATCAGCAACGGGGGGCCCAAGAGACCCAGTACTTC. Its translation is CSARDQQRGAQETQYF.

The chain combines TRBV19 with TRBJ1-3; 10 nucleotides agree with TRBD1. Trimming cost V 11 bases and J 4 bases; bases outside gene matches: 8. Looked up from germline, CDR1 is LNHDA and CDR2 is SQIVND (reference sequence). CDR3 length equals 14 residues. CDR3 sequence (DNA): TGTGCCTCCAGGGACAGGGGCCACGGAAACACCATATATTTT. Amino acids: CASRDRGHGNTIYF.

This clonotype was counted only a few times. The chain links TRBV11-2 to TRBJ1-1, with 7 nucleotides matching TRBD1. J was trimmed by 6 bases and V by 2 bases; bases with no gene match: 9. In germline, CDR1 is SGHAT, CDR2 FQNNGV. The CDR3 runs 15 residues. CDR3 protein: CASSLPQGGRPEAFF. As DNA, the CDR3 is TGTGCCAGCAGCTTACCTCAGGGGGGGCGGCCTGAAGCTTTCTTT.

V gene TRBV20-1 combines with J gene TRBJ1-6, with TRBD1 as a possible D gene (5 bases). The CDR3 has 15 amino acids. V lost 3 bases to trimming and J lost 0 bases, with 9 bases between them. Germline V CDR1 and CDR2: DFQATT, SNEGSKA (reference sequence). The CDR3 sequence is CSASIDSSYNSPLHF. Written as DNA, the CDR3 is TGCAGTGCTAGTATCGACAGCTCCTATAATTCACCCCTCCACTTT.